The entry that follows covers one TCR beta chain sequence. From germline, CDR1 is KGHDR and CDR2 SFDVKD. The CDR3 has 13 residues. The germline V and J ends were trimmed by 2 bases and 7 bases, with 10 bases remaining between them. Methods used by the authors: By means of reference gene primer amplification, nucleated cell counts were estimated. Profiling relied on immunoSEQ multiplex PCR, and the TCRdb table lists in-frame clones only, not all of them. V and J calls and clone size are as listed in that table; D and trimming were resolved from the DNA. The table lists approximately 260,000 clones, around nine tenths of them singletons. This entry belongs to a study of blood T cell repertoires in COVID-19.

Material for sequencing was peripheral blood. The chain has TRBV24-1 and TRBJ1-1, with a possible D match to TRBD1 (5 bases). This sequence originates from a woman aged 40 to 50 who had recovered from COVID-19. CDR3 amino acids: CATSDYDSLEAFF. The CDR3, as DNA: TGTGCCACCAGTGATTATGACAGCCTTGAAGCTTTCTTT.